The text below deals with one T cell receptor beta chain. Clones were read by immunoSEQ multiplex PCR, and TCRdb kept only the in-frame ones, dropping some. This repertoire shows millions of clones, just over 90% found once; its top ten account for about 0.13%. The sample originates from a study of shared clonotypes between healthy human individuals. The V end was cut by 1 base, the J end by 0 bases, with 9 bases between. The CDR3 spans 16 residues. CDR1 and CDR2 from the germline V gene are SGHTA and FQGTGA. The sample taken for sequencing was naive CD4+ T cells sorted from blood. Subset described: CD45RA+ positively selected. The V and J genes are TRBV7-3 and TRBJ2-2; tentatively, D is TRBD2 (6 bases). The TCR sequence derives from a man between 18 and 29 years old in good health. CDR3 amino acids: CASSLSPSANTGELFF. CDR3 DNA: TGTGCCAGCAGCTTAAGTCCTAGCGCGAACACCGGGGAGCTGTTTTTT.